This T cell receptor beta chain was obtained from a study of T-cell reconstitution after alpha-beta-depleted transplantation in children. Unique molecular identifiers were used in preparing the TCRbeta library. TCRdb re-derived calls from the PCR reads in MiXCR, one entry per CDR3 protein. The sample has approximately 300,000 distinct CDR3 sequences; roughly 9.1% are singletons. In this sample, this clonotype turned up a few times. CDR1 and CDR2 from the germline V gene are SGHDN and FVKESK. The CDR3 totals 14 residues. V was pared by 0 bases and J by 1 base, with 6 bases between. Sequencing was performed on PBMCs, taken before TCRalphabeta/CD19-depleted stem cell transplant. The rearrangement joins TRBV14 to TRBJ1-1; D gene uncertain. This TCR came from a boy under two years old with acute myeloid leukemia, due to receive a stem cell transplant. The CDR3 sequence: CASSQDWPNTEAFF. As DNA, the CDR3 is TGTGCCAGCAGCCAAGATTGGCCGAACACTGAAGCTTTCTTT.